This entry lists 30 T cell receptor beta chains sequenced from one sample in a study of Graves' ophthalmopathy and Graves' hyperthyroidism listed by TCRdb under 2018. Sequencer: Illumina HiSeq 2000. For repertoire sequencing, TCR beta CDR3 regions were amplified from RNA transcripts. The first round of RT-PCR was done with HTBI primers and the Qiagen OneStep RT-PCR kit, and was followed by a second round of multiplex PCR, then size selection and purification. TCRdb trimmed public reads at Q25 via fastp, called clones via MiXCR and kept in-frame beta chains. All rows with the same CDR3 protein become a single entry with the most common DNA and genes. The table for this sample lists about 210,000 distinct CDR3 sequences; over 25% of them were counted only once. The top ten clones comprise about 9.1% of the sample. Material for sequencing was peripheral blood. These TCRs come from a man aged 50-59 years with Graves' ophthalmopathy. Donor details come from another sample of the same person, matched by shared clones.

This clonotype came up many times. The chain uses TRBV6-2 or TRBV6-3 and TRBJ2-5; no firm D call. V was trimmed by 6 bases and J by 5 bases, leaving 16 bases between them. The CDR3 spans 14 residues. Germline V gene sequence: CDR1 MNHEY, CDR2 SVGEGT. As DNA, the CDR3 is TGTGCCAGCAGCCCGACCCTTCTCGGGGAGACCCAGTACTTC. This translates into CASSPTLLGETQYF.

V and J are TRBV19 and TRBJ1-5, with unresolved D. This CDR3 has 16 amino acids. The germline V gene has CDR1 LNHDA and CDR2 SQIVND (reference sequence). Trimming cost V 6 bases and J 0 bases, with 15 bases left between them. The CDR3 region is CASRSDGLNSNQPQHF. In DNA, the CDR3 is TGTGCCAGTAGGTCGGACGGCCTCAATAGCAATCAGCCCCAGCATTTT. The full variable domain, completed using reference TRBV19 and TRBJ1-5, is DGGITQSPKYLFRKEGQNVTLSCEQNLNHDAMYWYRQDPGQGLRLIYYSQIVNDFQKGDIAEGYSVSREKKESFPLTVTSAQKNPTAFYLCASRSDGLNSNQPQHFGDGTRLSIL.

This clonotype occurred many times. The genes are TRBV12-5 and TRBJ2-7; D tentatively fits TRBD1 or TRBD2 (6 bases each). The CDR3 is made up of 14 amino acids. The germline gives CDR1 LGHNT, CDR2 FRNRAP. V gave up 0 bases and J gave up 6 bases, with 12 bases separating them. The CDR3 DNA sequence: TGTGCTAGTGGTTTGGTACAAGGGGGGTCCGAGCAGTACTTC. Translating it yields CASGLVQGGSEQYF.

The table lists this clonotype with many counts. J is TRBJ2-2 and V is TRBV6-1; the match to TRBD1 covers 7 bases. Trimming cost V 4 bases and J 6 bases; bases outside gene matches: 8. Germline V gene sequence: CDR1 MNHNS, CDR2 SASEGT. The CDR3 totals 15 residues. The CDR3 nucleotides read TGTGCCAGCAGTGGGACAGGAGTCGGGGCCGGGGAGCTGTTTTTT. Translating it yields CASSGTGVGAGELFF.

This clonotype was found many times. V gene TRBV28 combines with J gene TRBJ2-4, with D unresolved. CDR3 length: 16 amino acids. Germline lookup yields CDR1 MDHEN and CDR2 SYDVKM. The V and J ends lost 6 bases and 0 bases respectively, with 15 bases between them. The DNA for the CDR3 is TGTGCCAGCAGGCCCTCGCCGCCGCAAGCCAAAAACATTCAGTACTTC. Its protein product is CASRPSPPQAKNIQYF.

Many counts were recorded for this clonotype. The chain combines TRBV20-1 with TRBJ2-5, with D unresolved. The V gene lost 0 bases and the J gene lost 4 bases, with 12 bases spanning the gap. CDR1 and CDR2 from the germline V gene are DFQATT and SNEGSKA (reference sequence). The CDR3 is made up of 14 amino acids. CDR3 loop: CSARDNRVLETQYF. CDR3 DNA sequence: TGCAGTGCTAGAGATAATAGAGTATTAGAGACCCAGTACTTC.

CDR3 in amino acids: CASSLGGGRLNQETQYF. The CDR3 region has the DNA TGTGCCAGCAGCTTAGGGGGCGGGCGGCTTAACCAAGAGACCCAGTACTTC. V usage is TRBV11-2 and J usage is TRBJ2-5, with D perhaps matching TRBD1 or TRBD2 (5 bases each). V lost 1 base, J lost 0 bases, and 15 bases lay in between. CDR3 length equals 17 residues. The germline gives CDR1 SGHAT, CDR2 FQNNGV.

The rearrangement joins TRBV9 to TRBJ2-7; 12 bases are a match to TRBD2. Per germline, CDR1 SGDLS and CDR2 YYNGEE. The CDR3 loop spans 15 amino acids. V was pared by 3 bases and J by 2 bases, with 3 bases of the junction left unmatched. For the CDR3, the DNA is TGTGCCAGCAGCGACGGACTAGCGGGACCCTACGAGCAGTACTTC. Translating it yields CASSDGLAGPYEQYF.

This clonotype was recorded at least ten times. The chain joins TRBV11-2 to TRBJ1-6; 9 bases are a match to TRBD1. With 2 bases clipped from V and 7 bases from J, the junction kept 3 bases outside the gene matches. The CDR3 contains 15 residues. Germline V gives CDR1 SGHAT, CDR2 FQNNGV. The CDR3 is CASSLTGQGNSPLHF. CDR3 bases: TGTGCCAGCAGCTTAACCGGACAGGGGAATTCACCCCTCCACTTT.

The J gene is TRBJ2-5, the V gene TRBV11-2, with D uncertain. Trimming removed 0 bases at V and 1 base at J, with 9 bases between. Germline V CDR1 and CDR2: SGHAT, FQNNGV. The CDR3 has 15 residues. CDR3 residues: CASSLEGFPQETQYF. The CDR3 nucleotides are TGTGCCAGCAGCTTAGAGGGGTTCCCCCAAGAGACCCAGTACTTC.

This clonotype was detected ten times or more. It is unclear where the CDR3 begins or ends on the DNA, so no DNA is shown, and the CDR3 is as TCRdb lists it. This rearrangement joins TRBV27 to TRBJ1-1. The CDR3 has 12 amino acids, counting both end residues. Germline V gives CDR1 MNHEY, CDR2 SMNVEV (reference sequence). The CDR3 sequence: CASSFLAGEAFF.

The V call is TRBV14, the J call TRBJ1-2; TRBD1 agrees at 7 bases. V dropped 3 bases and J dropped 4; count of bases not matched to a gene: 17. The CDR3 is made up of 18 amino acids. CDR1 and CDR2 from the germline V gene are SGHDN and FVKESK. The CDR3 DNA reads as TGTGCCAGCAGCCAGGCCGGAGGGGACAGTCACTCCACCTATGGCTACACCTTC. This codes for CASSQAGGDSHSTYGYTF.

This clonotype was detected many times. The chain combines TRBV6-5 with TRBJ1-1, with D tentatively TRBD1 (5 bases). This CDR3 contains 14 residues. Germline CDR1 reads MNHEY; CDR2 reads SVGAGI. Deletions cut 1 base from V and 7 bases from J, with 13 bases between. CDR3 amino acids: CASSYYRGSLEAFF. The CDR3 region has the DNA TGTGCCAGCAGTTACTATAGGGGAAGTCTTGAAGCTTTCTTT.

J is TRBJ2-5 and V is TRBV2, with D possibly matching TRBD1 (6 bases). V lost 4 bases to trimming and J lost 2 bases, with 8 bases between them. The CDR3 contains 13 residues. Germline V CDR1 and CDR2: SNHLY, FYNNEI. CDR3 in DNA: TGTGCCAGCAGTGCGGACAGTCAAGAGACCCAGTACTTC. Amino acid sequence: CASSADSQETQYF.

This chain connects TRBV12-3 or TRBV12-4 to TRBJ2-5, with TRBD1 identical over 11 bases. The CDR3 is 16 amino acids. The trim removed 5 bases at V and 3 bases at J, leaving 8 bases unmatched. The CDR3 spells CASSDRDRGMKETQYF. As DNA, the CDR3 is TGTGCCAGCAGTGACCGGGACAGGGGGATGAAAGAGACCCAGTACTTC.

This clonotype was counted ten times or more. The chain carries TRBV29-1 and TRBJ1-2; D might be TRBD1 (5 bases). Per the germline V gene, CDR1 is SQVTM and CDR2 is ANQGSEA. CDR3 size: 17 residues. V gave up 0 bases and J gave up 1 base, with 18 bases separating them. The CDR3 sequence is CSVEDRGSGGGNYGYTF. CDR3 sequence (DNA): TGCAGCGTTGAAGATCGGGGCTCAGGTGGGGGTAACTATGGCTACACCTTC.

There are a few counts of this clonotype. This sequence joins TRBV6-2 or TRBV6-3 and TRBJ1-1; D perhaps matches TRBD1 (5 bases). Deletions cut 2 bases from V and 0 bases from J, with 10 bases between. The CDR3 sequence is 15 residues long. The germline CDR1 and CDR2 sequences are MNHEY and SVGEGT. CDR3 amino acids: CASSYPGTVNTEAFF. CDR3 coding DNA: TGTGCCAGCAGTTACCCCGGGACGGTGAACACTGAAGCTTTCTTT.

This clonotype appeared many times. This rearrangement joins TRBV25-1 to TRBJ2-7; perhaps D is TRBD1 or TRBD2 (6 bases each). V lost 6 bases and J lost 6, with 24 bases in between. The CDR3 spans 16 residues. Germline lookup yields CDR1 MGHDK and CDR2 SYGVNS. CDR3 region: CASSDNVGGASGEQYF. The DNA for the CDR3 is TGTGCCAGCAGCGACAACGTGGGGGGCGCAAGTGGCGAGCAGTACTTC.

The table lists this clonotype with a few counts. The chain is built from TRBV12-3 or TRBV12-4 and TRBJ2-7; D not certain. The CDR3 has 15 residues. Trimming removed 1 base from V and 6 bases from J, with 16 bases in between. DNA of the CDR3: TGTGCCAGCAGTTTAGGGGTCCCAACCCCGCTCGAGCAGTACTTC. It codes for CASSLGVPTPLEQYF.

This clonotype was detected a few times. The rearrangement links TRBV12-3 or TRBV12-4 to TRBJ1-1; possible D gene TRBD1, 5 bases. V was clipped by 7 bases and J by 1 base, with 10 bases between them. The CDR3 length is 13 residues. The chain's CDR3 is CASTTGGNTEAFF. Written as DNA, the CDR3 is TGTGCCAGCACCACCGGGGGGAACACTGAAGCTTTCTTT.

This clonotype was observed at least ten times. This rearrangement joins TRBV28 to TRBJ2-7, with 7 bases that match TRBD1. V dropped 7 bases and J dropped 9; count of bases not matched to a gene: 18. Germline V gives CDR1 MDHEN, CDR2 SYDVKM. The CDR3 covers 15 residues. The CDR3 here is CASTQGGSIYERQYF. For the CDR3, the DNA is TGTGCCAGCACCCAAGGGGGCAGTATCTACGAGCGGCAGTACTTC.

In this sample, this clonotype turned up many times. The chain has TRBV7-2 and TRBJ1-2; possibly TRBD1 for D (6 bases). CDR3 length equals 14 residues. V gave up 0 bases and J gave up 7 bases, with 12 bases separating them. The germline gives CDR1 SGHTA, CDR2 FQGNSA. The CDR3 protein is CASSLAWGQGGYTF. CDR3 DNA sequence: TGTGCCAGCAGCTTAGCCTGGGGGCAGGGTGGCTACACCTTC.

This clonotype was counted ten times or more. The chain combines TRBV27 with TRBJ2-6, with a tentative D call TRBD1 (6 bases). Germline assignment: CDR1 MNHEY and CDR2 SMNVEV (reference sequence). CDR3 length: 16 amino acids. With 7 bases removed from V and 0 bases from J, the gap between germline ends came to 13 bases. CDR3 protein: CASKRGQNSGANVLTF. CDR3 DNA: TGTGCCAGCAAAAGAGGACAGAACTCTGGGGCCAACGTCCTGACTTTC.

This clonotype was counted many times. The chain has TRBV29-1 and TRBJ1-2; D not certain. Trimming shortened V by 4 bases and J by 8 bases, and 14 bases separated the two germline ends. CDR3 size: 12 residues. The V gene's germline CDR1 is SQVTM and CDR2 ANQGSEA. CDR3 DNA: TGCAGCGTTGTAGACCGGGTTTTAGGCTACACCTTC. The encoded protein is CSVVDRVLGYTF.

This clonotype was seen many times. CDR3 nucleotides: TGTGCCAGTAGTCTCAGAAGCGAGGGAAAAGCTTTCTTT. Encoded protein: CASSLRSEGKAFF. The gene calls are TRBV19 and TRBJ1-1; D unclear. The CDR3 spans 13 residues. V lost 5 bases, J lost 9 bases, and 16 bases lay in between. CDR1 and CDR2 (germline): LNHDA, SQIVND (reference sequence).

This clonotype was seen at least ten times. The V call is TRBV29-1, the J call TRBJ2-4, with 13 nucleotides matching TRBD2. This CDR3 has 14 residues. The J segment lost 6 bases and the V segment lost 6 bases, leaving 5 bases of the junction unmatched. Germline CDR1 SQVTM, CDR2 ANQGSEA. The CDR3 DNA sequence: TGCAGCGTCGAACTAGCGGGAGGGCCAAACATTCAGTACTTC. This encodes CSVELAGGPNIQYF. Filled out from reference TRBV29-1 and TRBJ2-4, the complete variable domain reads SAVISQKPSRDICQRGTSLTIQCQVDSQVTMMFWYRQQPGQSLTLIATANQGSEATYESGFVIDKFPISRPNLTFSTLTVSNMSPEDSSIYLCSVELAGGPNIQYFGAGTRLSVL.

The gene calls are TRBV12-3 or TRBV12-4 and TRBJ2-7; D tentatively fits TRBD1 or TRBD2 (5 bases each). With 5 bases removed from V and 6 bases from J, the gap between germline ends came to 17 bases. This CDR3 is 14 amino acids long. CDR3 in DNA: TGTGCCAGCAGTCCGGACTGGGCAAGGGGCGAGCAGTACTTC. Its translation is CASSPDWARGEQYF.

This clonotype has a count of ten or more. The chain joins TRBV6-1 to TRBJ1-5; D remains ambiguous. The V and J ends lost 5 bases and 6 bases respectively, with 2 bases between them. CDR3 length: 10 residues. Germline lookup yields CDR1 MNHNS and CDR2 SASEGT. Here the CDR3 reads CASSIQPQHF. The CDR3 DNA reads as TGTGCCAGCAGTATTCAGCCCCAGCATTTT.

This clonotype was seen at least ten times. The rearrangement links TRBV20-1 to TRBJ1-5, with a possible D match to TRBD1 (5 bases). Looked up from germline, CDR1 is DFQATT and CDR2 is SNEGSKA (reference sequence). Deletions cut 0 bases from V and 2 bases from J, with 14 bases between. The CDR3 runs to 16 residues. The DNA for the CDR3 is TGCAGTGCTAGAGACCCCCTAAGGGGCGGCAATCAGCCCCAGCATTTT. Amino acids: CSARDPLRGGNQPQHF.

This clonotype was seen repeatedly, ten times or more. The chain carries TRBV11-2 and TRBJ2-5; weak D call: TRBD1 (6 bases). V lost 2 bases and J 5 bases, leaving 9 bases between the germline ends. Germline CDR1 is SGHAT and CDR2 is FQNNGV. CDR3 length: 13 amino acids. CDR3 sequence (DNA): TGTGCCAGCAGCTTAAGCCAGGGGGAGACCCAGTACTTC. The encoded protein is CASSLSQGETQYF.